This entry lists 20 T cell receptor beta chains sequenced from one sample in a study of blood T cells in healthy people across ages. The second PCR ran about 6 to 12 cycles with a sample-barcoded 5' primer and J-beta primers. Each CDR3 protein gets one entry after TCRdb re-called the 5' RACE reads with MiXCR. The sample carries around 780,000 distinct CDR3 sequences, just over 55% recorded once. The sample was blood. Receptors were obtained from a man in his forties in good health.

The chain recombines TRBV4-3 with TRBJ2-7, with 8 positions matching TRBD1. CDR1 and CDR2 (germline): LGHNA, YSLEER. V shed 3 bases, J shed 4 bases, and the junction held 8 bases outside the gene matches. This CDR3 is 15 amino acids long. The CDR3 region has the DNA TGCGCCAGCAGCCAGAGACAGGGGATAGGTTACGAGCAGTACTTC. Translation gives CASSQRQGIGYEQYF.

The chain employs TRBV20-1 and TRBJ2-5; 11 bases line up with TRBD2. The CDR3 runs to 15 residues. Germline trimming cut 6 bases from V and 5 bases from J; bases unmatched to any gene: 11. The germline V gene has CDR1 DFQATT and CDR2 SNEGSKA (reference sequence). The CDR3 DNA is TGCAGTGCGCGGCTTAGCGGGAGGGCCCTGGAGACCCAGTACTTC. This translates into CSARLSGRALETQYF.

This clonotype was detected a few times. The genes are TRBV7-9 and TRBJ2-5, with a weak D call TRBD1 (6 bases). Germline V gene lookup returns CDR1 SEHNR and CDR2 FQNEAQ (reference sequence). With 6 bases removed from V and 5 bases from J, the gap between germline ends came to 13 bases. This CDR3 has 13 amino acids. In DNA form, the CDR3 reads TGTGCCAGCAGTCGCCAGGGGTCGGAGACCCAGTACTTC. It translates to CASSRQGSETQYF.

This clonotype occurred a few times. The chain combines TRBV20-1 with TRBJ2-5; D uncertain. This CDR3 has 10 amino acids. In germline, CDR1 is DFQATT, CDR2 SNEGSKA (reference sequence). CDR3 sequence: CTPSQETQYF. The CDR3, as DNA: TGCACCCCCTCCCAAGAGACCCAGTACTTC.

The CDR3 protein is CSARGDRVAETQYF. The CDR3 bases are TGCAGTGCTAGAGGAGACAGGGTGGCAGAGACCCAGTACTTC. The chain is built from TRBV20-1 and TRBJ2-5; 7 nucleotides line up with TRBD1. After removal of 1 base from V and 4 bases from J, the junction contained 6 bases not matched to a gene. Germline V gives CDR1 DFQATT, CDR2 SNEGSKA (reference sequence). The CDR3 is 14 amino acids.

This clonotype was observed a handful of times. V and J are TRBV7-2 and TRBJ1-2; D unresolved. This CDR3 is built from 13 residues. The germline V and J ends were trimmed by 3 bases and 7 bases, with 12 bases remaining between them. CDR1 SGHTA and CDR2 FQGNSA come from the germline V gene. CDR3 DNA sequence: TGTGCCAGCAGCTTGGGGAGCATGCTTGGCTACACCTTC. Amino acids: CASSLGSMLGYTF. Together with reference TRBV7-2 and TRBJ1-2, the CDR3 gives the full variable domain: GAGVSQSPSNKVTEKGKDVELRCDPISGHTALYWYRQSLGQGLEFLIYFQGNSAPDKSGLPSDRFSAERTGGSVSTLTIQRTQQEDSAVYLCASSLGSMLGYTFGSGTRLTVV.

The gene calls are TRBV5-1 and TRBJ2-1, with 8 nucleotides matching TRBD2. The CDR3 loop spans 19 amino acids. V gave up 4 bases and J gave up 4 bases; unmatched junction bases: 19. Per the germline V gene, CDR1 is SGHRS and CDR2 is YFSETQ. The DNA for the CDR3 is TGCGCCAGCAGCGAGCGACCCGCCGCGGGGGGCGTTTTTTACAATGAGCAGTTCTTC. It specifies CASSERPAAGGVFYNEQFF.

V is TRBV6-6 and J is TRBJ2-3, with D unresolved. Germline V gives CDR1 MNHNY, CDR2 SVGAGI (reference sequence). Trimming removed 2 bases from V and 6 bases from J, with 15 bases in between. This CDR3 region has 15 residues. DNA of the CDR3: TGTGCCAGCAGTTACACCGCCTCCCCTGGGGATACGCAGTATTTT. Translating it yields CASSYTASPGDTQYF.

The table lists this clonotype with a few counts. This chain joins TRBV20-1 and TRBJ2-5; tentatively, D is TRBD2 (6 bases). V was clipped by 3 bases and J by 7 bases, with 24 bases between them. Looked up from germline, CDR1 is DFQATT and CDR2 is SNEGSKA (reference sequence). The CDR3 totals 16 residues. The CDR3 spells CSARSQLEWGGGTQYF. The CDR3 region has the DNA TGCAGTGCTAGGTCACAACTAGAGTGGGGAGGCGGGACCCAGTACTTC.

The gene calls are TRBV12-3 or TRBV12-4 and TRBJ2-3, with 8 bases fitting TRBD2. The CDR3 covers 16 residues. The V and J ends lost 4 bases and 4 bases, in that order; junction bases with no gene match: 10. The CDR3 bases are TGTGCCAGCAGTTCTCCGACTAGCGTGAGAGCAGATACGCAGTATTTT. It encodes CASSSPTSVRADTQYF.

The chain has TRBV5-1 and TRBJ1-6; 9 bases agree with TRBD1. There are 15 residues in the CDR3. V dropped 4 bases and J dropped 5; count of bases not matched to a gene: 4. Germline CDR1 is SGHRS and CDR2 is YFSETQ. DNA of the CDR3: TGCGCCAGCAGCACGACAGGGGGGGATAATTCACCCCTCCACTTT. It is translated as CASSTTGGDNSPLHF.

The sample holds one count of this clonotype. The chain uses TRBV25-1 and TRBJ1-4; D is unclear. The CDR3 totals 15 residues. Germline values: CDR1 MGHDK, CDR2 SYGVNS. Trimming stripped 3 bases from V and 5 bases from J, with 13 bases between. CDR3 sequence: CASSDTTVLNEKLFF. As DNA, the CDR3 is TGTGCCAGCAGTGATACCACAGTCCTCAATGAAAAACTGTTTTTT.

This clonotype was seen only a few times. V usage is TRBV7-3 and J usage is TRBJ2-3; tentatively, D is TRBD1 or TRBD2 (5 bases each). Trimming stripped 4 bases from V and 6 bases from J, with 17 bases between. Germline loops: CDR1 SGHTA, CDR2 FQGTGA. This CDR3 spans 15 amino acids. This chain's CDR3 is CASSSDSGRGDTQYF. CDR3 DNA: TGTGCCAGCAGCTCTGACAGCGGAAGAGGGGATACGCAGTATTTT.

The V gene is TRBV6-5, the J gene TRBJ2-5, with D perhaps being TRBD1 or TRBD2 (5 bases each). Between the trimmed V and J ends, which lost 1 base and 5 bases, there was a span of 17 bases. CDR1 is MNHEY, CDR2 SVGAGI, per germline. The CDR3 totals 16 residues. The CDR3 DNA reads as TGTGCCAGCAGTTACTATGGTCGTGGAGAGGGGGAGACCCAGTACTTC. It yields the protein CASSYYGRGEGETQYF.

About this clonotype itself: Just one base apart from a much larger clone, this may be a read error. The rearrangement links TRBV29-1 to TRBJ2-1, with 12 nucleotides matching TRBD2. Trimming removed 6 bases from V and 9 bases from J; junction bases left unmatched: 6. The CDR3 runs to 13 residues. Germline CDR1 SQVTM, CDR2 ANQGSEA. CDR3: CSVLVLAGGEQFF. In nucleotides, the CDR3 is TGCAGCGTCCTGGTACTAGCGGGAGGTGAGCAGTTCTTC.

The rearrangement uses TRBV20-1 and TRBJ2-4; D could derive from TRBD1 or TRBD2 (5 bases each). Trimming stripped 5 bases from V and 5 bases from J, with 19 bases between. CDR1 DFQATT and CDR2 SNEGSKA come from the germline V gene (reference sequence). This CDR3 spans 15 amino acids. CDR3 sequence: CSARTTGRTQNIQYF. DNA of the CDR3: TGCAGTGCTCGCACCACGGGACGGACGCAAAACATTCAGTACTTC.

In its sample, this clonotype was seen a few times. The chain couples TRBV28 to TRBJ1-5, with TRBD1 matching 9 bases. The CDR3 totals 16 residues. The germline CDR1 and CDR2 sequences are MDHEN and SYDVKM. V lost 6 bases, J lost 4 bases, and 10 bases stayed unmatched. CDR3 coding DNA: TGTGCCAGCAGCCCAACAGGGGGCGGGATAAATCAGCCCCAGCATTTT. Protein product: CASSPTGGGINQPQHF.

This clonotype appeared a few times. V gene TRBV29-1 combines with J gene TRBJ2-1; D remains ambiguous. The length of the CDR3 is 13 residues. CDR1 is SQVTM and CDR2 is ANQGSEA in the germline V gene. V was trimmed by 6 bases and J by 0 bases, leaving 9 bases between them. In DNA form, the CDR3 reads TGCAGCGTCGACCAAGGCTCCTACAATGAGCAGTTCTTC. Its protein is CSVDQGSYNEQFF.

The chain employs TRBV5-1 and TRBJ2-7; no firm D call. Germline values: CDR1 SGHRS, CDR2 YFSETQ. V lost 0 bases, J lost 4 bases, and 11 bases lay in between. The CDR3 runs to 14 residues. The CDR3 loop reads CASSLDSVGYEQYF. CDR3 bases: TGCGCCAGCAGCTTGGACAGCGTCGGTTACGAGCAGTACTTC.

V usage is TRBV20-1 and J usage is TRBJ1-2, with 7 bases that match TRBD1. The CDR3 has 14 residues. V was clipped by 5 bases and J by 5 bases; unmatched bases: 11. Per the germline V gene, CDR1 is DFQATT and CDR2 is SNEGSKA (reference sequence). CDR3 residues: CSAADRARVYGYTF. In nucleotides, the CDR3 is TGCAGTGCTGCTGACAGGGCGCGAGTATATGGCTACACCTTC.